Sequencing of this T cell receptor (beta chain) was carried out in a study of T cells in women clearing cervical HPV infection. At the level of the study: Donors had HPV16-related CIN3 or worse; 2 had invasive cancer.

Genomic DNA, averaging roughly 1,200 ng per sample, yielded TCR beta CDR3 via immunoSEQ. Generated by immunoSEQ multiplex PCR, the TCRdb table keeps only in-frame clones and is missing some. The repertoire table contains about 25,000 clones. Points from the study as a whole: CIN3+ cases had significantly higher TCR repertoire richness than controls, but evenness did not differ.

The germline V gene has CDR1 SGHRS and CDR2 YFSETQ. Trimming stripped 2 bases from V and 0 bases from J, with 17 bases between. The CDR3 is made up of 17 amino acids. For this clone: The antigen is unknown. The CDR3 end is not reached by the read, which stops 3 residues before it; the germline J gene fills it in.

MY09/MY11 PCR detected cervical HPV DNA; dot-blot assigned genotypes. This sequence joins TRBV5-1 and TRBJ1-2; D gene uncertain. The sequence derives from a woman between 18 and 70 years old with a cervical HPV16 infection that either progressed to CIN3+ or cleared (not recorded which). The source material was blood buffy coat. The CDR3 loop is CASSFVFEVASNYGYTF. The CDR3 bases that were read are TGCGCCAGCAGCTTCGTTTTTGAGGTAGCTTCTAACTATGGC.